Below are 22 T cell receptor beta chains sequenced from a single sample in a study of T cells in tuberculosis. Only in-frame clones appear in the TCRdb table, and some are missing; sequencing was by immunoSEQ multiplex PCR. This table holds approximately 34,000 clones, 75% to 95% found once. Time point described: new active TB diagnosis, blood taken before or within 7 days of starting treatment. This sample comprised PBMCs, obtained at tuberculosis diagnosis. The origin of the receptors is an adult with tuberculosis.

This clone was counted once. J is TRBJ1-6 and V is TRBV27; 7 nucleotides align to TRBD1. The CDR3 is made up of 13 amino acids. Trimming at V came to 10 bases and at J to 10 bases, leaving 10 bases not matched to a gene. Per germline, CDR1 MNHEY and CDR2 SMNVEV (reference sequence). The CDR3 region is CAISRTGQSPLHF. CDR3 bases: TGTGCCATCTCTCGGACAGGCCAATCACCCCTCCACTTT.

The gene calls are TRBV30 and TRBJ2-4; the D gene is possibly TRBD1 (5 bases). Germline V gene sequence: CDR1 GTSNPN, CDR2 SVGIG (reference sequence). The germline V and J ends were trimmed by 3 bases and 0 bases, with 12 bases remaining between them. There are 15 residues in the CDR3. The CDR3: CAWRGHTLAKNIQYF. CDR3 nucleotide sequence: TGTGCCTGGAGGGGGCATACCCTAGCCAAAAACATTCAGTACTTC.

The chain is built from TRBV7-8 and TRBJ1-6, with 7 bases matching TRBD1. From germline, CDR1 is SGHVS and CDR2 FQNEAQ. J gave up 6 bases and V 5 bases, and 7 bases lay outside the gene matches. This CDR3 comprises 15 residues. The CDR3 nucleotides are TGTGCCAGCAGCGGACCGGGACAGAGTAATTCACCCCTCCACTTT. Protein: CASSGPGQSNSPLHF.

The chain is built from TRBV6-6 and TRBJ1-1, with TRBD1 matching over 8 bases. Looked up from germline, CDR1 is MNHNY and CDR2 is SVGAGI (reference sequence). V was clipped by 4 bases and J by 6 bases; unmatched bases: 10. This CDR3 is built from 15 residues. CDR3: CASSLRTGKGAEAFF. The CDR3 DNA follows: TGTGCCAGCAGTTTACGGACAGGGAAGGGGGCTGAAGCTTTCTTT.

This clone was detected once. This sequence joins TRBV2 and TRBJ1-1; D is possibly TRBD1 (6 bases). Germline-derived CDR1 and CDR2 are SNHLY and FYNNEI. Trimming removed 7 bases from V and 5 bases from J, with 20 bases in between. CDR3 size: 15 residues. The DNA of the CDR3 is TGTGCCAGCACCGAAGCTATTGCAGGGGTAACTGAAGCTTTCTTT. Protein: CASTEAIAGVTEAFF.

The J gene is TRBJ2-3, the V gene TRBV7-2; 8 bases line up with TRBD1. The CDR3 runs 15 residues. Germline V lookup: CDR1 SGHTA, CDR2 FQGNSA. J lost 5 bases, V lost 5 bases, and 9 bases had no gene match. The CDR3 loop is CASSIRTGKGDTQYF. The DNA for the CDR3 is TGTGCCAGCAGCATTAGGACAGGGAAGGGAGATACGCAGTATTTT.

This clone was observed a few times. The CDR3 loop reads CASSQGPQGRNSPLHF. DNA of the CDR3: TGTGCCAGCAGCCAAGGGCCCCAGGGAAGGAACTCACCCCTCCACTTT. This chain joins TRBV4-2 and TRBJ1-6, with D perhaps TRBD1 (5 bases). The germline V and J ends were trimmed by 1 base and 10 bases, with 17 bases remaining between them. Per germline, CDR1 LGHNA and CDR2 YNFKEQ. The CDR3 runs to 16 residues.

This clone was observed once. This sequence joins TRBV7-3 and TRBJ2-1; 11 bases are a match to TRBD2. Unmatched junction bases numbered 5, after V lost 3 bases and J lost 7 bases. The CDR3 extends over 15 amino acids. Germline V CDR1 and CDR2: SGHTA, FQGTGA. For the CDR3, the DNA is TGTGCCAGCAGCTTTAAGACTAGCGGGGCGAATGAGCAGTTCTTC. Translating gives CASSFKTSGANEQFF.

This rearrangement joins TRBV11-2 to TRBJ2-3; D is perhaps TRBD2 (6 bases). This CDR3 is built from 14 residues. Looked up from germline, CDR1 is SGHAT and CDR2 is FQNNGV. V gave up 0 bases and J gave up 2 bases, with 6 bases separating them. CDR3 DNA: TGTGCCAGCAGCTTAGAGGGACTCACAGATACGCAGTATTTT. It yields the protein CASSLEGLTDTQYF.

V gene TRBV5-1 combines with J gene TRBJ2-1; maybe TRBD1 (7 bases). Per germline, CDR1 SGHRS and CDR2 YFSETQ. CDR3 size: 15 residues. The germline V and J ends were trimmed by 3 bases and 8 bases, with 18 bases remaining between them. CDR3 in amino acids: CASSSRQGAGHEQFF. DNA of the CDR3: TGCGCCAGCAGCTCCAGACAGGGCGCGGGGCATGAGCAGTTCTTC.

The gene calls are TRBV5-6 and TRBJ1-4, with 12 bases matching TRBD1. The CDR3 length is 18 residues. After removal of 5 bases from V and 3 bases from J, the junction contained 11 bases not matched to a gene. Germline V gives CDR1 SGHDT, CDR2 YYEEEE. The DNA of the CDR3 is TGTGCCAGCAGTTACCGCGGGACAGGGGGCTCGGCTAATGAAAAACTGTTTTTT. Protein product: CASSYRGTGGSANEKLFF. Supplemented by reference TRBV5-6 and TRBJ1-4, the full variable domain reads DAGVTQSPTHLIKTRGQQVTLRCSPKSGHDTVSWYQQALGQGPQFIFQYYEEEERQRGNFPDRFSGHQFPNYSSELNVNALLLGDSALYLCASSYRGTGGSANEKLFFGSGTQLSVL.

The rearrangement links TRBV6-1 to TRBJ2-7; TRBD2 might be the D (5 bases). The CDR3 loop spans 13 amino acids. Trimming shortened V by 7 bases and J by 0 bases, and 10 bases separated the two germline ends. Germline V CDR1 and CDR2: MNHNS, SASEGT. For the CDR3, the DNA is TGTGCCAGCACCGGGAAGAGCTCCTACGAGCAGTACTTC. It translates to CASTGKSSYEQYF.

The chain carries TRBV6-4 and TRBJ1-6; D gene unclear. Trimming took off 2 bases at V and 10 bases at J, with 9 bases between the two ends. This CDR3 is built from 13 residues. CDR1 is MRHNA, CDR2 SNTAGT, per germline. The CDR3 coding sequence is TGTGCCAGCAGTGACAGGGAGGGATCACCCCTCCACTTT. Translation gives CASSDREGSPLHF.

The chain links TRBV6-5 to TRBJ2-7; 10 bases map to TRBD2. CDR3 size: 14 residues. The V gene end was trimmed by 4 bases and the J gene end by 3 bases; junction bases not matched to a gene: 3. The germline V gene has CDR1 MNHEY and CDR2 SVGAGI. CDR3: CASSSVAGGYEQYF. Written as DNA, the CDR3 is TGTGCCAGCAGTTCAGTAGCGGGGGGCTACGAGCAGTACTTC.

The gene calls are TRBV5-1 and TRBJ1-1; 8 bases are shared with TRBD1. Germline CDR1 SGHRS, CDR2 YFSETQ. This CDR3 is 15 amino acids long. Losses at the gene ends were 0 bases for V and 5 bases for J; bases not matched to a gene: 6. CDR3 nucleotides: TGCGCCAGCAGCTTGGTTCCAGGGGGCAGTACTGAAGCTTTCTTT. It codes for CASSLVPGGSTEAFF.

This sequence joins TRBV2 and TRBJ1-3, with unresolved D. Trimming cost V 6 bases and J 0 bases, with 12 bases left between them. Germline-derived CDR1 and CDR2 are SNHLY and FYNNEI. This CDR3 is 15 amino acids long. The chain's CDR3 is CASRRVIRSGNTIYF. CDR3 coding DNA: TGTGCCAGCAGGAGGGTTATACGCTCTGGAAACACCATATATTTT.

The V gene is TRBV4-3, the J gene TRBJ1-4, with 9 bases matching TRBD1. With 4 bases clipped from V and 8 bases from J, the junction kept 14 bases outside the gene matches. This CDR3 has 17 amino acids. From germline, CDR1 is LGHNA and CDR2 YSLEER. In DNA form, the CDR3 reads TGCGCCAGCAGCCTTGAGTCCCCGGGGACAGGGTACGAAAAACTGTTTTTT. Protein product: CASSLESPGTGYEKLFF.

The V gene is TRBV6-5, the J gene TRBJ2-2; D is perhaps TRBD1 (5 bases). V was cut by 1 base and J by 3 bases, with 12 bases left in between. Germline V lookup: CDR1 MNHEY, CDR2 SVGAGI. This CDR3 contains 16 residues. CDR3 sequence: CASSYLLGRDTGELFF. The CDR3 nucleotides are TGTGCCAGCAGTTACTTGCTGGGCAGGGACACCGGGGAGCTGTTTTTT.

The gene calls are TRBV7-2 and TRBJ1-2; D unresolved. Trimming pared 0 bases from V and 0 bases from J, leaving 11 bases between. This CDR3 has 16 amino acids. Germline assignment: CDR1 SGHTA and CDR2 FQGNSA. CDR3 sequence: CASSLAWAEANYGYTF. CDR3 nucleotides: TGTGCCAGCAGCTTAGCGTGGGCCGAAGCTAACTATGGCTACACCTTC.

V and J are TRBV10-3 and TRBJ2-2; TRBD1 might be the D (5 bases). The V gene lost 4 bases and the J gene lost 6 bases, with 12 bases spanning the gap. Germline V gene data show CDR1 as ENHRY and CDR2 as SYGVKD. The CDR3 loop spans 14 amino acids. CDR3: CAISGYAGPGELFF. CDR3 nucleotide sequence: TGTGCCATCAGTGGATACGCAGGGCCCGGGGAGCTGTTTTTT.

This chain joins TRBV6-6 and TRBJ2-7, with TRBD2 matching 7 bases. CDR3 size: 13 residues. After removal of 0 bases from V and 12 bases from J, the junction contained 8 bases not matched to a gene. CDR1 MNHNY and CDR2 SVGAGI come from the germline V gene (reference sequence). The CDR3 nucleotides are TGTGCCAGCAGTTACTCAGCGGGGCCGGTAGTGTACGTC. This encodes CASSYSAGPVVYV.

CDR3 in amino acids: CASSPRGLARETQYF. As DNA, the CDR3 is TGTGCCAGCAGTCCCCGAGGACTAGCGAGGGAGACCCAGTACTTC. The chain combines TRBV13 with TRBJ2-5, with 9 bases matching TRBD2. V lost 6 bases and J lost 5; bases outside the gene matches: 10. The V gene's germline CDR1 is PRHDT and CDR2 FYEKMQ (reference sequence). This CDR3 comprises 15 residues.